The next 5 T cell receptor beta chains were all read from a single sample in a study of T cells in Graves' hyperthyroidism and ophthalmopathy (dated by TCRdb to between 2019 and 2020). To prepare the library, multiplex PCR was applied. For sequencing, an Illumina HiSeq 2000 was employed. Amplification of TCR beta CDR3 regions was carried out from RNA transcripts. The first round of RT-PCR for the TCR CDR3 was performed with the HTBI primer set and the Qiagen OneStep RT-PCR kit. TCRdb ran its own pipeline on the public reads, namely fastp trimming at Q25 and MiXCR clone calling, and kept in-frame beta chains. Each CDR3 protein appears once, grouped with its most common genes and DNA. This sample is represented by 650,000 to 850,000 distinct CDR3 sequences; roughly 20% of them were singletons. The ten largest clonotypes hold roughly a sixth of the sample. The sample taken for sequencing was blood. The receptors come from a woman aged 50 to 65 with Graves' hyperthyroidism that later progressed to Graves' ophthalmopathy.

This chain connects TRBV5-1 to TRBJ2-5; TRBD2 matches 10 bases. The CDR3 length is 16 residues. Trimming removed 2 bases from V and 1 base from J; junction bases left unmatched: 5. The germline V gene encodes CDR1 SGHRS and CDR2 YFSETQ. DNA for the CDR3: TGCGCCAGCAGCTTCCGTCTAGCGGGGGTCCAAGAGACCCAGTACTTC. It is translated as CASSFRLAGVQETQYF.

This clonotype was recorded many times. This sequence joins TRBV3-1 and TRBJ2-1; the D gene is possibly TRBD2 (6 bases). V lost 5 bases and J lost 8, with 19 bases in between. The CDR3 consists of 15 residues. Germline loops: CDR1 LGHDT, CDR2 YNNKEL (reference sequence). CDR3 sequence: CASSVQGLVDHEQFF. CDR3 sequence (DNA): TGTGCCAGCAGCGTTCAGGGACTGGTTGACCATGAGCAGTTCTTC.

J is TRBJ1-2 and V is TRBV6-1; a possible D gene is TRBD1 (5 bases). This CDR3 contains 14 residues. Trimming took off 1 base at V and 8 bases at J, with 14 bases between the two ends. Germline CDR1 is MNHNS and CDR2 is SASEGT. For the CDR3, the DNA is TGTGCCAGCAGTGAAGAAATGAGGGGATGGGGCTACACCTTC. This encodes CASSEEMRGWGYTF.

The chain uses TRBV12-3 or TRBV12-4 and TRBJ2-3, with no clear D. The V end was cut by 6 bases, the J end by 6 bases, with 10 bases between. The CDR3 runs to 12 residues. The CDR3 protein is CASRSQGDTQYF. CDR3 DNA: TGTGCCAGCAGGTCCCAAGGGGATACGCAGTATTTT.

This clonotype was seen at least ten times. This chain links TRBV20-1 with TRBJ2-3; D gene ambiguous. The V end was cut by 6 bases, the J end by 2 bases, with 18 bases between. Germline V gene sequence: CDR1 DFQATT, CDR2 SNEGSKA (reference sequence). The CDR3 consists of 15 residues. The CDR3 region has the DNA TGCAGTGCAACCGCAGACACCGCCTTCACAGATACGCAGTATTTT. This translates into CSATADTAFTDTQYF.